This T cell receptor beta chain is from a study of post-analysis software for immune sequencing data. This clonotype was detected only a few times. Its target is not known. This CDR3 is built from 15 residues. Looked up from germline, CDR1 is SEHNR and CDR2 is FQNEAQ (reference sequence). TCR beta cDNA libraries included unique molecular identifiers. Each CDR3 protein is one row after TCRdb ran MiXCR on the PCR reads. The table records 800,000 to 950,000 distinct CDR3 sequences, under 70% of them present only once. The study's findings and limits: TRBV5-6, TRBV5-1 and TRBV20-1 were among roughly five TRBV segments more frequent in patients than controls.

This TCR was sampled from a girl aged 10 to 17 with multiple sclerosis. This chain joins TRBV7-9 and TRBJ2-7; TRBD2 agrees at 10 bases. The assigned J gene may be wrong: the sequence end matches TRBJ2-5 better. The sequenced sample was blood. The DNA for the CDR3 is TGTGCCAGCAGGAGCTTAAGCGGGGGGGCCGAGACCCAGTACTTC. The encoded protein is CASRSLSGGAETQYF.